The 22 T cell receptor beta chains below were found in one sample sequenced in a study of T cell responses to AZD1222 COVID-19 vaccine. Assay: immunoSEQ multiplex PCR; the TCRdb copy retains only in-frame clones and omits some. This table holds under 150,000 clones, roughly 90% found once. The sequenced sample was peripheral blood, obtained on day 0 of AZD1222 vaccination. The receptors were gathered from an adult in good health.

This chain connects TRBV6-1 to TRBJ2-7; 10 nucleotides match TRBD2. CDR1 and CDR2 (germline): MNHNS, SASEGT. The ends lost 6 bases at V and 5 bases at J; junction bases unmatched: 10. This CDR3 spans 15 amino acids. DNA for the CDR3: TGTGCCAGCAGCACTTTTAGCGGGAGGCGGAACGAGCAGTACTTC. Its protein product is CASSTFSGRRNEQYF.

Written as DNA, the CDR3 is TGTGCCAGCAGTGAAACTTGGGGTTCCGGAAACACCATATATTTT. Translated: CASSETWGSGNTIYF. This chain joins TRBV6-1 and TRBJ1-3; D ambiguous. The CDR3 is 15 residues long. V was trimmed by 2 bases and J by 4 bases, leaving 12 bases between them. The germline V gene has CDR1 MNHNS and CDR2 SASEGT.

This clone has only one observation. The rearrangement uses TRBV6-1 and TRBJ1-5; D gene unclear. CDR1 and CDR2 from the germline V gene are MNHNS and SASEGT. The V end lost 2 bases, the J end lost 4 bases, and 9 bases lay between the germline ends. This CDR3 comprises 14 residues. This CDR3 is CASSETWGNQPQHF. The CDR3 DNA sequence: TGTGCCAGCAGTGAAACGTGGGGAAATCAGCCCCAGCATTTT.

V and J are TRBV4-2 and TRBJ2-7; TRBD2 matches 10 bases. The germline CDR1 and CDR2 sequences are LGHNA and YNFKEQ. The CDR3 has 15 amino acids. V lost 2 bases, J lost 3 bases, and 4 bases stayed unmatched. The CDR3 nucleotides read TGTGCCAGCAGCCAAAAACTAGCGGGAAACTACGAGCAGTACTTC. This codes for CASSQKLAGNYEQYF.

This clone has a single count. This chain connects TRBV18 to TRBJ1-1, with D possibly being TRBD1 (5 bases). In germline, CDR1 is KGHSH, CDR2 LQKENI. The CDR3 extends over 14 amino acids. Deletions cut 3 bases from V and 2 bases from J, with 10 bases between. CDR3 amino acids: CASSPGPDNTEAFF. CDR3 bases: TGTGCCAGCTCACCGGGGCCGGACAACACTGAAGCTTTCTTT.

This chain joins TRBV5-5 and TRBJ1-5; no reliable D call. The V gene's germline CDR1 is SGHKS and CDR2 YYEKEE (reference sequence). Between the trimmed V and J ends, which lost 4 bases and 4 bases, there was a span of 9 bases. This CDR3 has 13 amino acids. CDR3 bases: TGTGCCAGCAGCCGACTGAGAAATCAGCCCCAGCATTTT. This codes for CASSRLRNQPQHF.

The DNA of the CDR3 is TGCAGCGTTGGGACAGCGTATAATTCACCCCTCCACTTT. Translated, it gives CSVGTAYNSPLHF. The chain has TRBV29-1 and TRBJ1-6, with D perhaps matching TRBD1 (6 bases). The CDR3 runs 13 residues. V was shortened by 4 bases and J by 4 bases, with 8 bases between the two germline ends. Germline CDR1 and CDR2: SQVTM and ANQGSEA.

Here the CDR3 reads CASSQQRTGTTYEQYF. CDR3 bases: TGCGCCAGCAGCCAACAACGGACCGGGACAACCTACGAGCAGTACTTC. The V gene is TRBV4-3, the J gene TRBJ2-7, with D tentatively TRBD1 (6 bases). Looked up from germline, CDR1 is LGHNA and CDR2 is YSLEER. The ends were cut back, 2 bases at V and 2 bases at J, with 16 bases in the middle. This CDR3 comprises 16 residues.

V and J are TRBV4-1 and TRBJ2-2; 13 bases map to TRBD2. CDR1 is MGHRA and CDR2 is YSYEKL in the germline V gene. The trim removed 2 bases at V and 8 bases at J, leaving 8 bases unmatched. This CDR3 is 17 amino acids long. The DNA of the CDR3 is TGCGCCAGCAGCCAACCCAACCCGGGACTAGCGGGGGGGGAGCTGTTTTTT. It yields the protein CASSQPNPGLAGGELFF.

The V gene is TRBV21-1, the J gene TRBJ1-1; the D call TRBD1 from the table was never checked on the DNA. TRBV21-1 is given as a pseudogene. The CDR3 extends over 13 amino acids. This CDR3 is CASIKGMNTEAFF. Written as DNA, the CDR3 is TGTGCCAGCATTAAGGGGATGAACACTGAAGCTTTCTTT.

This chain joins TRBV7-2 and TRBJ1-3; D might be TRBD1 (5 bases). Looked up from germline, CDR1 is SGHTA and CDR2 is FQGNSA. Trimming left V 5 bases short and J 0 bases short, with 11 bases between. The CDR3 has 15 amino acids. The chain's CDR3 is CASSPGFFSGNTIYF. In DNA form, the CDR3 reads TGTGCCAGCAGCCCAGGGTTCTTCTCTGGAAACACCATATATTTT.

The chain recombines TRBV6-5 with TRBJ1-5, with D perhaps TRBD1 (6 bases). CDR3 length equals 15 residues. The germline V gene encodes CDR1 MNHEY and CDR2 SVGAGI. V lost 6 bases, J lost 1 base, and 13 bases lay in between. The CDR3 loop reads CASRSFDRSNQPQHF. The DNA of the CDR3 is TGTGCCAGCAGGTCCTTCGACAGGAGCAATCAGCCCCAGCATTTT.

This sequence joins TRBV10-3 and TRBJ2-7, with 7 bases matching TRBD1. CDR3 length: 14 amino acids. Germline assignment: CDR1 ENHRY and CDR2 SYGVKD. Trimming took 2 bases from V and 4 from J; bases not matched to a gene: 5. The CDR3 DNA sequence: TGTGCCATCAGTGAGGGGACAGCCGAGTACGAGCAGTACTTC. Translating gives CAISEGTAEYEQYF.

This clone was observed a few times. The gene calls are TRBV4-2 and TRBJ1-5, with unresolved D. Germline CDR1 is LGHNA and CDR2 is YNFKEQ. Between the trimmed V and J ends, which lost 1 base and 1 base, there was a span of 14 bases. The CDR3 has 17 amino acids. CDR3 loop: CASSQAGGAPSNQPQHF. The CDR3 nucleotides are TGTGCCAGCAGCCAAGCGGGCGGAGCTCCCAGCAATCAGCCCCAGCATTTT.

This chain links TRBV6-4 with TRBJ1-6; no clear D gene. CDR1 and CDR2 from the germline V gene are MRHNA and SNTAGT. The CDR3 is made up of 13 amino acids. Trimming stripped 0 bases from V and 7 bases from J, with 4 bases between. The chain's CDR3 is CASSDSRNSPLHF. CDR3 coding DNA: TGTGCCAGCAGTGACTCCCGGAATTCACCCCTCCACTTT.

The gene calls are TRBV5-6 and TRBJ2-4, with D possibly matching TRBD2 (6 bases). This CDR3 is built from 15 residues. CDR1 SGHDT and CDR2 YYEEEE come from the germline V gene. Deletions cut 4 bases from V and 7 bases from J, with 18 bases between. CDR3 region: CASSLRAGRGNIQYF. The CDR3 nucleotides are TGTGCCAGCAGCCTCAGGGCGGGGAGAGGGAACATTCAGTACTTC. The variable domain in full, with the rest retrieved from reference TRBV5-6 and TRBJ2-4, is DAGVTQSPTHLIKTRGQQVTLRCSPKSGHDTVSWYQQALGQGPQFIFQYYEEEERQRGNFPDRFSGHQFPNYSSELNVNALLLGDSALYLCASSLRAGRGNIQYFGAGTRLSVL.

The chain links TRBV28 to TRBJ2-2; D is undetermined. Deletions cut 3 bases from V and 14 bases from J, with 13 bases between. CDR3 length equals 12 residues. Germline CDR1 reads MDHEN; CDR2 reads SYDVKM. The CDR3: CASSFGSIELFF. In DNA, the CDR3 is TGTGCCAGCAGTTTCGGGTCTATCGAACTGTTTTTT.

The chain has TRBV3-1 (or the pseudogene TRBV3-2) and TRBJ2-3, with 7 bases that match TRBD2. This CDR3 region has 15 residues. The V gene's germline CDR1 is LGHDT and CDR2 YNNKEL (reference sequence). V trimming: 4 bases; J trimming: 3 bases; junction bases outside the gene matches: 7. Written as DNA, the CDR3 is TGTGCCAGCAGCCCCGGGTCTAGCGGTACAGATACGCAGTATTTT. The encoded protein is CASSPGSSGTDTQYF.

The chain uses TRBV6-6 and TRBJ1-1, with no clear D. Germline CDR1 is MNHNY and CDR2 is SVGAGI (reference sequence). The CDR3 is 11 amino acids. V was clipped by 4 bases and J by 12 bases, with 12 bases between them. The CDR3 loop is CASSFEGFPFF. DNA of the CDR3: TGTGCCAGCAGTTTTGAAGGGTTTCCTTTCTTT.

The V call is TRBV10-3, the J call TRBJ2-7, with D unresolved. This CDR3 has 13 residues. The V and J ends lost 3 bases and 1 base respectively, with 7 bases between them. Per the germline V gene, CDR1 is ENHRY and CDR2 is SYGVKD. The CDR3 reads CAISDGQSYEQYF. DNA for the CDR3: TGTGCCATCAGTGATGGGCAGTCCTACGAGCAGTACTTC.

The rearrangement joins TRBV28 to TRBJ1-6; tentatively, D is TRBD1 (6 bases). The V end lost 10 bases, the J end lost 0 bases, and 7 bases lay between the germline ends. CDR1 and CDR2 (germline): MDHEN, SYDVKM. This CDR3 contains 13 residues. CDR3 in DNA: TGTGCCACGGACAGCTCCTATAATTCACCCCTCCACTTT. The encoded protein is CATDSSYNSPLHF.

This chain joins TRBV19 and TRBJ1-6; 9 bases align to TRBD1. The germline gives CDR1 LNHDA, CDR2 SQIVND (reference sequence). V lost 2 bases to trimming and J lost 7 bases; unmatched junction nucleotides: 6. The CDR3 is 16 residues long. This CDR3 is CASSIMGQGRNSPLHF. The CDR3 nucleotides are TGTGCCAGTAGTATAATGGGACAGGGAAGGAATTCACCCCTCCACTTT. The full variable domain, rest sourced from reference TRBV19 and TRBJ1-6, is DGGITQSPKYLFRKEGQNVTLSCEQNLNHDAMYWYRQDPGQGLRLIYYSQIVNDFQKGDIAEGYSVSREKKESFPLTVTSAQKNPTAFYLCASSIMGQGRNSPLHFGNGTRLTVT.